These 9 T cell receptor beta chains were all obtained from the same sample, sequenced in a study of neurological immune-mediated disorders. TCRdb itself ran the 5' RACE reads through MiXCR, one entry per CDR3 protein. The data hold roughly 60,000 distinct CDR3 sequences, with 4% observed a single time. The specimen was CD4+ T cells from blood. Receptors originate from a middle-aged woman with multiple sclerosis.

This clonotype occurred many times. As DNA, the CDR3 is TGCAGTGCTAGAGTTGGCGGGGGGGGCCCAGATACGCAGTATTTT. Its protein product is CSARVGGGGPDTQYF. The J gene is TRBJ2-3, the V gene TRBV20-1, with 9 bases identical to TRBD2. The germline V gene has CDR1 DFQATT and CDR2 SNEGSKA (reference sequence). The CDR3 contains 15 residues. Unmatched junction bases numbered 6, after V lost 1 base and J lost 4 bases.

This clonotype has a count of ten or more. The chain links TRBV3-1 to TRBJ2-1; perhaps TRBD2 as D (5 bases). V lost 1 base, J lost 5 bases, and 18 bases lay in between. Germline assignment: CDR1 LGHDT and CDR2 YNNKEL (reference sequence). This CDR3 has 17 amino acids. CDR3: CASSQVDLGRGNNEQFF. The CDR3 nucleotides are TGTGCCAGCAGCCAAGTGGATCTAGGACGGGGTAACAATGAGCAGTTCTTC.

This clonotype occurred many times. The V and J genes are TRBV20-1 and TRBJ1-1; D ambiguous. This CDR3 has 15 residues. CDR1 and CDR2 from the germline V gene are DFQATT and SNEGSKA (reference sequence). With 0 bases removed from V and 4 bases from J, the gap between germline ends came to 15 bases. CDR3 DNA sequence: TGCAGTGCTAGAGATTCCGAGGGAATAAGCACTGAAGCTTTCTTT. Amino acid sequence: CSARDSEGISTEAFF.

This clonotype occurred many times. The chain joins TRBV20-1 to TRBJ1-5; no definite D call. Germline V gene sequence: CDR1 DFQATT, CDR2 SNEGSKA (reference sequence). This CDR3 is 13 amino acids long. The germline V and J ends were trimmed by 1 base and 4 bases, with 8 bases remaining between them. The CDR3 sequence: CSARGVLNQPQHF. The CDR3 nucleotides are TGCAGTGCTAGAGGGGTATTAAATCAGCCCCAGCATTTT.

This clonotype occurred many times. This chain connects TRBV4-1 to TRBJ2-1; D is tentatively TRBD1 or TRBD2 (5 bases each). Trimming stripped 0 bases from V and 8 bases from J, with 8 bases between. There are 13 residues in the CDR3. The germline gives CDR1 MGHRA, CDR2 YSYEKL. CDR3 in amino acids: CASSQEGDHEQFF. CDR3 nucleotide sequence: TGCGCCAGCAGCCAAGAGGGGGACCATGAGCAGTTCTTC.

The table lists this clonotype with many counts. Sequence at one end of the junction differs from germline and may be a read error. V gene TRBV6-6 combines with J gene TRBJ2-5; 12 bases line up with TRBD2. The germline V gene has CDR1 MNHNY and CDR2 SVGAGI (reference sequence). The CDR3 covers 13 residues. The CDR3 nucleotides are TGTGCCAGCAGTTTAACTAGCGGGGGGTCCTTTTCCTTC. Translation gives CASSLTSGGSFSF.

This clonotype was seen at least ten times. The chain joins TRBV6-5 to TRBJ2-2; 11 bases align to TRBD2. The CDR3 has 18 residues. Germline V gene lookup returns CDR1 MNHEY and CDR2 SVGAGI. Trimming took 1 base from V and 4 from J; bases not matched to a gene: 8. CDR3 nucleotide sequence: TGTGCCAGCAGTTACTGGAGGATCGGGACTAGCGGCACCGGGGAGCTGTTTTTT. Its translation: CASSYWRIGTSGTGELFF.

This clonotype was observed at least ten times. The chain couples TRBV20-1 to TRBJ1-1; 9 nucleotides line up with TRBD1. With 5 bases clipped from V and 3 bases from J, the junction kept 7 bases outside the gene matches. This CDR3 region has 14 residues. The germline V gene encodes CDR1 DFQATT and CDR2 SNEGSKA (reference sequence). CDR3: CSAGSRDRDTEAFF. The CDR3 DNA sequence: TGCAGTGCTGGCTCCCGGGACAGGGACACTGAAGCTTTCTTT.

Ten or more counts support this clonotype. The V and J genes are TRBV12-3 or TRBV12-4 and TRBJ2-7; TRBD1 matches 7 bases. CDR3 length: 13 residues. V gave up 6 bases and J gave up 6 bases; unmatched junction bases: 8. The CDR3 DNA sequence: TGTGCCAGCAGCGTGACAGGGAGAGGCGAGCAGTACTTC. This codes for CASSVTGRGEQYF.